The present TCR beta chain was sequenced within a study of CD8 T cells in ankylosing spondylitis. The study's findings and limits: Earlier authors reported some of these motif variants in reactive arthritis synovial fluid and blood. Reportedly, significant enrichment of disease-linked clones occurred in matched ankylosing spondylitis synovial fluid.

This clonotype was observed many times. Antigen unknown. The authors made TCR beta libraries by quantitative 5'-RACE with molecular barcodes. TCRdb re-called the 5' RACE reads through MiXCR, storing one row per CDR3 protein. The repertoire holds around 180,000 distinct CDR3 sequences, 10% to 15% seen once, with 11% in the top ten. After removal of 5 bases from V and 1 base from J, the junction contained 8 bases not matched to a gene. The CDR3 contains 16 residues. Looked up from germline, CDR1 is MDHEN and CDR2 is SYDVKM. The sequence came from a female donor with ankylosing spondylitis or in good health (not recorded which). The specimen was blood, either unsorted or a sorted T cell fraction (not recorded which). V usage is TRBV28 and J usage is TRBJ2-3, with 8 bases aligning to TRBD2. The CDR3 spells CASSASGTRGTDTQYF. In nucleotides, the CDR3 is TGTGCCAGCAGTGCCTCCGGGACTAGGGGCACAGATACGCAGTATTTT.